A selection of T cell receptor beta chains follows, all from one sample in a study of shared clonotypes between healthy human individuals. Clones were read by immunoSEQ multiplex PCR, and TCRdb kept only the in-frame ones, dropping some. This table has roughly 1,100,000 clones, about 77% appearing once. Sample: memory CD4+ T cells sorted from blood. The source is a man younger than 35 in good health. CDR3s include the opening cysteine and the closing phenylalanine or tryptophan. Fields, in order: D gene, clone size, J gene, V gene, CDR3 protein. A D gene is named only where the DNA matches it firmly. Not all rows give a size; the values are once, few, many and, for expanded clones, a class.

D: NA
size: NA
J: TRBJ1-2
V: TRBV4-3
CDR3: CASSQTYSSSYGYTF

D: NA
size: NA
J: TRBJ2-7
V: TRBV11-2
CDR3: CASSSGTYEQYF

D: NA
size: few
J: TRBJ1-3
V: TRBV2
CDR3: CASSEIQGSGNTIYF

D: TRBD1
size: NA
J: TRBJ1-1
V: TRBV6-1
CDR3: CASDRGTEAFF

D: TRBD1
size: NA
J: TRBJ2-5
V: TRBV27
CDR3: CASTPGTGTRTQYF

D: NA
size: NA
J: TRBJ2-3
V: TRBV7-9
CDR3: CASSLALRGRRSADTQYF

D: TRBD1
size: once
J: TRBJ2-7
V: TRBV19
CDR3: CASSKGQGNYEQYF

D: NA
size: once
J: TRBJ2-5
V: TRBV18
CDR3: CASSETGQETQYF

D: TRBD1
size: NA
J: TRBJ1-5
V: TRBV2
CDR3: CASRDTGGSQPQHF

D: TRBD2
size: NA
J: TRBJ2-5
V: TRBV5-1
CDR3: CASSFRGSGTREETQYF

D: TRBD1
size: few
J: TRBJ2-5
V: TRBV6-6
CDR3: CASSPTGVLGYF

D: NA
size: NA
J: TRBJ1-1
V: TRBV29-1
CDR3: CSGSDTGRATEAFF

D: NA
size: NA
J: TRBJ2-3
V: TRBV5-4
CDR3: CASSFPRGPDTQYF

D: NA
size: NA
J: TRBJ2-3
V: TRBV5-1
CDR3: CASSYQFLDTDTQYF